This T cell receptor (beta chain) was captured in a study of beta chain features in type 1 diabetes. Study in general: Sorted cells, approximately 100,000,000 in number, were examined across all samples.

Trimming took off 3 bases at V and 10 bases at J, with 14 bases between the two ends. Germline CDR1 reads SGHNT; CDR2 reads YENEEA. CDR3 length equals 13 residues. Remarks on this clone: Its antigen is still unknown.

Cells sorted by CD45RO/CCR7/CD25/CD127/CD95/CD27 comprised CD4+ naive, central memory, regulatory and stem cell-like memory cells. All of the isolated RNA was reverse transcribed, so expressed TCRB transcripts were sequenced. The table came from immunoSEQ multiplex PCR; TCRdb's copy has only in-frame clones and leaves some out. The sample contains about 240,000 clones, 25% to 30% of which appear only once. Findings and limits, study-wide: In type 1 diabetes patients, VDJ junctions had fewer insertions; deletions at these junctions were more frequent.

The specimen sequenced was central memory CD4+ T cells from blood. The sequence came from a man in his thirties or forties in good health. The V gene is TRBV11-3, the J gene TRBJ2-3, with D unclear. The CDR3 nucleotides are TGTGCCAGCAGCTTTTATCACGGTTCTCCGCAGTATTTT. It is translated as CASSFYHGSPQYF. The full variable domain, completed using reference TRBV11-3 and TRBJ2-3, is EAGVVQSPRYKIIEKKQPVAFWCNPISGHNTLYWYLQNLGQGPELLIRYENEEAVDDSQLPKDRFSAERLKGVDSTLKIQPAELGDSAVYLCASSFYHGSPQYFGPGTRLTVL.